The source of this T cell receptor beta chain is a study of blood T cell repertoires in COVID-19. Study at large: Some COVID-19 samples were acute and others convalescent; all came from the United States, Italy and Spain. Sources were T cells, B-cell-depleted T cells, or PBMCs; the material itself was cDNA or gDNA.

The CDR3 totals 17 residues. V dropped 3 bases and J dropped 0; count of bases not matched to a gene: 6. Germline CDR1 is SGHTA and CDR2 is FQGNSA. Seattle's cohort entered during active infection and was followed longitudinally. Profiled with immunoSEQ multiplex PCR; TCRdb holds only in-frame clones, not every one. The data contain some 100,000 clones, 85% to 90% of them seen just once; the ten biggest clones take up around 2%. The receptor's source is a man aged 50 to 59 with COVID-19, enrolled during active disease. The J gene is TRBJ2-2, the V gene TRBV7-2; 8 bases fit TRBD2. Source material: peripheral blood. CDR3 in DNA: TGTGCCAGCAGCTTGAACGGGGGGGCTTCGAACACCGGGGAGCTGTTTTTT. It specifies CASSLNGGASNTGELFF. Looking up the rest from reference TRBV7-2 and TRBJ2-2 gives the full variable domain: GAGVSQSPSNKVTEKGKDVELRCDPISGHTALYWYRQSLGQGLEFLIYFQGNSAPDKSGLPSDRFSAERTGGSVSTLTIQRTQQEDSAVYLCASSLNGGASNTGELFFGEGSRLTVL.